A single sample is the source of the 21 T cell receptor beta chains below, sequenced in a study of cytomegalovirus exposure and HLA in healthy donors. In the PCR, 60 Vbeta and 13 Jbeta primers were used. Only in-frame clones appear in the TCRdb table, and some are missing; sequencing was by immunoSEQ multiplex PCR. The sample includes about 130,000 clones, 60% to 85% of them seen just once. Material for sequencing was PBMCs. These receptor sequences come from a female donor in good health and CMV-seronegative.

In the case of this clone: The junction shows a germline mismatch at one end, possibly a read error. Other nucleotide sequences from this sample produce the same CDR3. Here the CDR3 reads CASRSGQTYGYTF. The CDR3 DNA reads TGCGCCAGCAGATCTGGACAGACTTATGGCTACACCTTC. The chain combines TRBV6-6 with TRBJ1-2; perhaps TRBD1 as D (6 bases). Germline V gives CDR1 MNHNY, CDR2 SVGAGI (reference sequence). The CDR3 is made up of 13 amino acids.

The V gene is TRBV5-1, the J gene TRBJ2-5; 12 nucleotides line up with TRBD2. CDR1 and CDR2 (germline): SGHRS, YFSETQ. Germline trimming cut 4 bases from V and 4 bases from J; bases unmatched to any gene: 8. The length of the CDR3 is 16 residues. The CDR3 nucleotides are TGCGCCAGCAGCCTAAACCTAGCGGGGGGGCGAGAGACCCAGTACTTC. Amino acids: CASSLNLAGGRETQYF.

V and J are TRBV14 and TRBJ2-6; no clear D gene. V dropped 4 bases and J dropped 0 bases, with 13 bases sitting between them. The CDR3 runs to 17 residues. Germline CDR1 SGHDN, CDR2 FVKESK. This CDR3 reads CASSPRRPSSGANVLTF. The CDR3 region has the DNA TGTGCCAGCAGCCCGCGCCGCCCGAGCTCTGGGGCCAACGTCCTGACTTTC.

The rearrangement links TRBV5-4 to TRBJ2-7; D possibly corresponds to TRBD2 (7 bases). With 0 bases removed from V and 6 bases from J, the gap between germline ends came to 19 bases. Germline CDR1 is SGHNT and CDR2 is YYREEE (reference sequence). The CDR3 runs to 16 residues. CDR3: CASSLEGGVIRREQYF. The CDR3 region has the DNA TGTGCCAGCAGCTTGGAAGGGGGGGTTATACGCCGCGAGCAGTACTTC.

The rearrangement joins TRBV18 to TRBJ2-1, with D unclear. This CDR3 has 13 amino acids. Trimming removed 0 bases at V and 7 bases at J, with 7 bases between. Germline V gene sequence: CDR1 KGHSH, CDR2 LQKENI. The CDR3 coding sequence is TGTGCCAGCTCACCACCGTTGGAGAATGAGCAGTTCTTC. It specifies CASSPPLENEQFF.

The rearrangement joins TRBV28 to TRBJ2-5; 9 bases align to TRBD1. The length of the CDR3 is 13 residues. CDR1 and CDR2 (germline): MDHEN, SYDVKM. V shed 8 bases and J 7 bases; nucleotides not matched to a gene: 8. The chain's CDR3 is CASLRGQGLTQYF. CDR3 bases: TGTGCCAGCCTCAGAGGACAGGGGCTGACCCAGTACTTC.

The chain has TRBV6-1 and TRBJ2-7, with 7 bases matching TRBD2. The CDR3 loop spans 15 amino acids. The V gene's germline CDR1 is MNHNS and CDR2 SASEGT. V shed 2 bases and J 2 bases; nucleotides not matched to a gene: 6. CDR3 in amino acids: CASSEREGLPYEQYF. The CDR3 DNA reads as TGTGCCAGCAGTGAAAGGGAGGGTTTGCCCTACGAGCAGTACTTC.

This sequence joins TRBV4-1 and TRBJ2-7; D gene ambiguous. CDR1 MGHRA and CDR2 YSYEKL come from the germline V gene. The V and J ends lost 1 base and 5 bases respectively, with 12 bases between them. This CDR3 contains 14 residues. The CDR3 DNA reads TGCGCCAGCAGCCAAGTCCCCCACCCAGACGAGCAGTACTTC. It encodes CASSQVPHPDEQYF.

V gene TRBV7-9 combines with J gene TRBJ2-2; TRBD1 matches 8 bases. Trimming took 11 bases from V and 1 from J; bases not matched to a gene: 12. This CDR3 spans 16 amino acids. Germline V gene data show CDR1 as SEHNR and CDR2 as FQNEAQ (reference sequence). In nucleotides, the CDR3 is TGTGCCGGTCTCGGCAGGGGGCGGATGAACACCGGGGAGCTGTTTTTT. This translates into CAGLGRGRMNTGELFF.

This clone showed up just once. The chain links TRBV9 to TRBJ2-3, with 8 nucleotides matching TRBD1. V gave up 4 bases and J gave up 4 bases; unmatched junction bases: 2. Looked up from germline, CDR1 is SGDLS and CDR2 is YYNGEE. The CDR3 is made up of 13 amino acids. The CDR3: CASSPRGPDTQYF. For the CDR3, the DNA is TGTGCCAGCAGCCCCAGGGGGCCAGATACGCAGTATTTT.

The chain combines TRBV11-2 with TRBJ1-4; 7 nucleotides line up with TRBD1. V shed 5 bases, J shed 4 bases, and the junction held 7 bases outside the gene matches. Germline CDR1 SGHAT, CDR2 FQNNGV. The CDR3 runs to 15 residues. The CDR3, as DNA: TGTGCCAGCAGCCCCGGGACAGCTCGTAATGAAAAACTGTTTTTT. This codes for CASSPGTARNEKLFF.

CDR3 residues: CASSAGTSDYNEQFF. DNA for the CDR3: TGTGCCAGCAGCGCCGGGACTAGCGATTACAATGAGCAGTTCTTC. This chain connects TRBV6-4 to TRBJ2-1, with TRBD2 matching 10 bases. V shed 6 bases, J shed 4 bases, and the junction held 6 bases outside the gene matches. There are 15 residues in the CDR3. Germline V CDR1 and CDR2: MRHNA, SNTAGT.

The V gene is TRBV7-2, the J gene TRBJ1-3; TRBD1 agrees at 7 bases. Looked up from germline, CDR1 is SGHTA and CDR2 is FQGNSA. The CDR3 sequence is 15 residues long. With 5 bases clipped from V and 4 bases from J, the junction kept 8 bases outside the gene matches. The CDR3 sequence is CASSTSTGPGNTIYF. The CDR3 DNA follows: TGTGCCAGCAGCACGTCGACAGGGCCCGGAAACACCATATATTTT.

V and J are TRBV7-9 and TRBJ2-3; TRBD1 agrees at 9 bases. CDR3 length: 13 residues. The ends lost 7 bases at V and 9 bases at J; junction bases unmatched: 8. CDR1 SEHNR and CDR2 FQNEAQ come from the germline V gene (reference sequence). The CDR3 loop reads CASKNYRGRTQYF. The CDR3 region has the DNA TGTGCCAGCAAGAACTACAGGGGGCGCACGCAGTATTTT.

The rearrangement joins TRBV18 to TRBJ1-2, with 7 positions matching TRBD1. V dropped 6 bases and J dropped 1; count of bases not matched to a gene: 14. The CDR3 extends over 17 amino acids. Looked up from germline, CDR1 is KGHSH and CDR2 is LQKENI. The CDR3: CASSPARGGQFNYGYTF. CDR3 DNA: TGTGCCAGCTCTCCGGCTCGAGGGGGCCAGTTTAACTATGGCTACACCTTC. The full variable domain, rest sourced from reference TRBV18 and TRBJ1-2, is NAGVMQNPRHLVRRRGQEARLRCSPMKGHSHVYWYRQLPEEGLKFMVYLQKENIIDESGMPKERFSAEFPKEGPSILRIQQVVRGDSAAYFCASSPARGGQFNYGYTFGSGTRLTVV.

This clone was observed a few times. The chain links TRBV6-1 to TRBJ1-1, with 7 bases identical to TRBD1. Trimming removed 6 bases from V and 0 bases from J; junction bases left unmatched: 7. This CDR3 region has 15 residues. Germline CDR1 MNHNS, CDR2 SASEGT. The chain's CDR3 is CASRTGQNMNTEAFF. For the CDR3, the DNA is TGTGCCAGCAGGACGGGACAGAATATGAACACTGAAGCTTTCTTT.

The chain couples TRBV19 to TRBJ1-5; TRBD1 might be the D (5 bases). This CDR3 region has 17 residues. V was trimmed by 10 bases and J by 0 bases, leaving 22 bases between them. In germline, CDR1 is LNHDA, CDR2 SQIVND (reference sequence). DNA for the CDR3: TGTGCCACTTCCCTCCGGGGGGGACGGGCTAGCAATCAGCCCCAGCATTTT. It yields the protein CATSLRGGRASNQPQHF.

V and J are TRBV6-1 and TRBJ2-2; D not resolved. CDR3 length: 13 residues. Germline CDR1 and CDR2: MNHNS and SASEGT. Deletions cut 4 bases from V and 7 bases from J, with 10 bases between. The DNA for the CDR3 is TGTGCCAGCAGTGCTTTATACAACGGGGAGCTGTTTTTT. Its protein product is CASSALYNGELFF.

The V gene is TRBV18, the J gene TRBJ2-3; D not certain. The V gene's germline CDR1 is KGHSH and CDR2 LQKENI. CDR3 size: 14 residues. The V end was cut by 3 bases, the J end by 0 bases, with 7 bases between. The CDR3 DNA reads TGTGCCAGCTCACCTGTGGGCAGCACAGATACGCAGTATTTT. Translating it yields CASSPVGSTDTQYF.

This chain joins TRBV2 and TRBJ1-1; TRBD1 matches at 8 bases. Germline V gene lookup returns CDR1 SNHLY and CDR2 FYNNEI. The CDR3 length is 13 residues. J was trimmed by 7 bases and V by 6 bases; bases with no gene match: 7. Here the CDR3 reads CASSLDRGYEAFF. For the CDR3, the DNA is TGTGCCAGCAGCCTTGACAGGGGATATGAAGCTTTCTTT.

The sample holds a few counts of this clone. V usage is TRBV4-1 and J usage is TRBJ2-7; 8 nucleotides match TRBD2. This CDR3 is 14 amino acids long. Germline assignment: CDR1 MGHRA and CDR2 YSYEKL. The J segment lost 2 bases and the V segment lost 1 base, leaving 1 base of the junction unmatched. The CDR3 loop is CASSQAGGPYEQYF. CDR3 in DNA: TGCGCCAGCAGCCAAGCGGGAGGGCCCTACGAGCAGTACTTC.